Presented here are 7 T cell receptor beta chains from one specimen sequenced in a study of technical replicates of blood from several donors. Data came from immunoSEQ multiplex PCR; TCRdb stores just in-frame clones and leaves some out. The sample shows roughly 60,000 clones, 85% to 95% of them seen only once. Sequenced sample: PBMCs. The receptors shown here come from a human donor in good health. Some clones in this sample may be carry-over from other donors' samples.

This clone has a handful of counts. This chain joins TRBV12-5 and TRBJ2-2; 11 bases line up with TRBD2. V lost 2 bases to trimming and J lost 1 base; unmatched junction nucleotides: 3. The CDR3 consists of 17 residues. The V gene's germline CDR1 is LGHNT and CDR2 FRNRAP. CDR3 DNA sequence: TGTGCTAGTGGTTTGACAACTAGCGGGAGGAACACCGGGGAGCTGTTTTTT. This codes for CASGLTTSGRNTGELFF. The full variable domain, in which reference TRBV12-5 and TRBJ2-2 provide the parts outside the CDR3, is DARVTQTPRHKVTEMGQEVTMRCQPILGHNTVFWYRQTMMQGLELLAYFRNRAPLDDSGMPKDRFSAEMPDATLATLKIQPSEPRDSAVYFCASGLTTSGRNTGELFFGEGSRLTVL.

The CDR3 region is CASSQAWQVNTEAFF. CDR3 DNA: TGCGCCAGCAGCCAAGCGTGGCAGGTGAACACTGAAGCTTTCTTT. The rearrangement uses TRBV4-3 and TRBJ1-1; D not certain. Germline CDR1 and CDR2: LGHNA and YSLEER. The ends were cut back, 1 base at V and 0 bases at J, with 9 bases in the middle. This CDR3 has 15 amino acids.

CDR3: CASSMTGSYQETQYF. In DNA, the CDR3 is TGTGCCAGCAGTATGACAGGCTCGTACCAAGAGACCCAGTACTTC. V gene TRBV6-5 combines with J gene TRBJ2-5; D may be TRBD1 (6 bases). Trimming left V 5 bases short and J 0 bases short, with 13 bases between. The CDR3 consists of 15 residues. Germline V gene lookup returns CDR1 MNHEY and CDR2 SVGAGI.

This clone was detected once. CDR3 in DNA: TGCGCCAGCAGCTTCAGGGGTGGGCAGCCCCAGCATTTT. The encoded protein is CASSFRGGQPQHF. The rearrangement joins TRBV5-1 to TRBJ1-5; D is possibly TRBD1 (6 bases). This CDR3 region has 13 residues. The germline V gene has CDR1 SGHRS and CDR2 YFSETQ. Trimming removed 2 bases from V and 7 bases from J, with 10 bases in between.

V gene TRBV6-1 combines with J gene TRBJ2-4, with 7 bases identical to TRBD1. This CDR3 is 13 amino acids long. Germline V gene data show CDR1 as MNHNS and CDR2 as SASEGT. The trim removed 6 bases at V and 5 bases at J, leaving 4 bases unmatched. CDR3 in DNA: TGTGCCAGCAGAAACAGGGGACAAAACATTCAGTACTTC. Translating gives CASRNRGQNIQYF.

The chain has TRBV7-9 and TRBJ2-2; tentative D call: TRBD1 (5 bases). Trimming removed 1 base at V and 8 bases at J, with 8 bases between. The CDR3 length is 13 residues. Germline CDR1 is SEHNR and CDR2 is FQNEAQ (reference sequence). The CDR3 is CASSLVRQGELFF. As DNA, the CDR3 is TGTGCCAGCAGCTTAGTACGACAGGGGGAGCTGTTTTTT.

The rearrangement links TRBV13 to TRBJ2-3; TRBD2 agrees at 10 bases. The CDR3 extends over 18 amino acids. The V gene end was trimmed by 2 bases and the J gene end by 5 bases; junction bases not matched to a gene: 13. Germline values: CDR1 PRHDT, CDR2 FYEKMQ (reference sequence). Written as DNA, the CDR3 is TGTGCCAGCAGCTTAAGAAGCGGGAGGGCCGGTAGTAGAGATACGCAGTATTTT. It is translated as CASSLRSGRAGSRDTQYF. The entire variable domain, with the rest obtained from reference TRBV13 and TRBJ2-3, is as follows: AAGVIQSPRHLIKEKRETATLKCYPIPRHDTVYWYQQGPGQDPQFLISFYEKMQSDKGSIPDRFSAQQFSDYHSELNMSSLELGDSALYFCASSLRSGRAGSRDTQYFGPGTRLTVL.